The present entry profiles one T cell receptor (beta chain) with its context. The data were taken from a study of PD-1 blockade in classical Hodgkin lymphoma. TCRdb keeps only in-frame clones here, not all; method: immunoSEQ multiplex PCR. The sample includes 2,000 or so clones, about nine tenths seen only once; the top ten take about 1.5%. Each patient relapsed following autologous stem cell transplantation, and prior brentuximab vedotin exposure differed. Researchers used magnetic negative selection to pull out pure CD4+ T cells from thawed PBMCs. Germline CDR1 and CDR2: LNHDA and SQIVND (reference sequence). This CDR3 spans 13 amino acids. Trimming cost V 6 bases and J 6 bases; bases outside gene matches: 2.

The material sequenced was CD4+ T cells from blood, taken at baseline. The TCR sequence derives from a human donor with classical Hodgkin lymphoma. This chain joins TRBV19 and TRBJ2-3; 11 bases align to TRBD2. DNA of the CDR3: TGTGCCAGTAGGACTAGCGGGACGGATACGCAGTATTTT. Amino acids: CASRTSGTDTQYF.